This TCR beta chain was sequenced for a study of T-cell reconstitution after alpha-beta-depleted transplantation in children. Researchers prepared the TCRbeta library using unique molecular identifiers, the study reports. TCRdb recomputed calls from the PCR reads with MiXCR, one row per CDR3 protein. The profile shows around 680,000 distinct CDR3 sequences, approximately 15% of them singletons. The ends were cut back, 1 base at V and 3 bases at J, with 13 bases in the middle. This CDR3 is built from 16 residues. The germline CDR1 and CDR2 sequences are SEHNR and FQNEAQ (reference sequence). The sample in question was PBMCs from the stem cell graft donor, obtained from the stem cell graft. The chain joins TRBV7-9 to TRBJ2-1; weak D call: TRBD1 (5 bases). This receptor was identified in a human donor who donated a stem cell graft to a child with acute myeloid leukemia. The CDR3 bases are TGTGCCAGCAGCTTAGATCCAGGGATCCTCTACAATGAGCAGTTCTTC. Translation gives CASSLDPGILYNEQFF.